The 10 T cell receptor beta chains below were found in one sample sequenced in a study of T cell clonotyping in hematopoietic cell transplantation. Time point of the sample: recipient sample about 28 days before transplant, after cytoreduction. The method was immunoSEQ multiplex PCR; TCRdb's version includes in-frame clones alone and lacks a portion of them. Of roughly 24,000 clones in the sample, 75% to 85% are singletons; the top ten hold nearly 25%. The sample here was peripheral blood mononuclear cells, taken before stem cell transplant. The receptors stem from a woman aged 55-69 years with acute myeloid leukemia. Some clones in this sample may be carry-over from other donors' samples.

The chain is built from TRBV6-6 and TRBJ2-4; 9 bases match TRBD1. The V gene's germline CDR1 is MNHNY and CDR2 SVGAGI (reference sequence). The CDR3 consists of 15 residues. The trim removed 2 bases at V and 2 bases at J, leaving 1 base unmatched. The DNA for the CDR3 is TGTGCCAGCAGTTACGGACAGGGGCCCAAAAACATTCAGTACTTC. Protein product: CASSYGQGPKNIQYF.

The chain uses TRBV5-1 and TRBJ2-3, with a weak D call TRBD2 (6 bases). The V and J ends lost 1 base and 1 base respectively, with 7 bases between them. CDR3 length: 14 amino acids. Germline CDR1 is SGHRS and CDR2 is YFSETQ. CDR3 DNA sequence: TGCGCCAGCAGCTTGTCTAGCGGCACAGATACGCAGTATTTT. Amino acid sequence: CASSLSSGTDTQYF.

V gene TRBV11-2 combines with J gene TRBJ2-1, with 7 bases lining up with TRBD1. The CDR3 consists of 18 residues. V shed 6 bases and J 1 base; nucleotides not matched to a gene: 15. The germline V gene has CDR1 SGHAT and CDR2 FQNNGV. The CDR3 region has the DNA TGTGCCAGCAGGCGACGAACCGGGACAGAGGTTTCCTACAATGAGCAGTTCTTC. Translation gives CASRRRTGTEVSYNEQFF.

This chain uses TRBV5-4 with TRBJ2-3; perhaps D is TRBD1 or TRBD2 (5 bases each). Germline CDR1 and CDR2: SGHNT and YYREEE (reference sequence). Trimming took 2 bases from V and 5 from J, leaving 9 bases between them. CDR3 length: 13 amino acids. The CDR3 sequence is CASSFRGEDTQYF. CDR3 bases: TGTGCCAGCAGCTTTCGAGGGGAAGATACGCAGTATTTT.

The chain uses TRBV11-2 and TRBJ2-3, with TRBD2 matching over 11 bases. Germline-derived CDR1 and CDR2 are SGHAT and FQNNGV. This CDR3 contains 15 residues. V was pared by 5 bases and J by 5 bases, with 6 bases of the junction left unmatched. Written as DNA, the CDR3 is TGTGCCAGCAGCGGTAGCGGGGGGGTTGGAGATACGCAGTATTTT. Translated, it gives CASSGSGGVGDTQYF.

This clone is a singleton in its sample. The chain is built from TRBV5-1 and TRBJ2-1; 7 bases match TRBD2. The CDR3 runs to 16 residues. V lost 4 bases, J lost 2 bases, and 9 bases stayed unmatched. The V gene's germline CDR1 is SGHRS and CDR2 YFSETQ. The CDR3 here is CASSVGGGVAYNEQFF. The DNA for the CDR3 is TGCGCCAGCAGCGTTGGGGGGGGAGTGGCCTACAATGAGCAGTTCTTC.

The rearrangement joins TRBV14 to TRBJ1-2; D remains ambiguous. CDR3 length: 13 amino acids. The V and J ends lost 1 base and 6 bases respectively, with 9 bases between them. Germline CDR1 is SGHDN and CDR2 is FVKESK. This chain's CDR3 is CASSQAPLHGYTF. The CDR3, as DNA: TGTGCCAGCAGCCAAGCGCCACTCCATGGCTACACCTTC.

The chain recombines TRBV5-1 with TRBJ1-5; TRBD1 is a possible D gene (5 bases). The CDR3 totals 15 residues. Germline values: CDR1 SGHRS, CDR2 YFSETQ. Trimming shortened V by 2 bases and J by 0 bases, and 9 bases separated the two germline ends. Here the CDR3 reads CASSFPRGSNQPQHF. The CDR3 nucleotides read TGCGCCAGCAGCTTCCCAAGGGGTAGCAATCAGCCCCAGCATTTT.

This clone was detected only once. The chain couples TRBV28 to TRBJ2-1; TRBD2 matches at 7 bases. Germline V gene sequence: CDR1 MDHEN, CDR2 SYDVKM. The CDR3 extends over 13 amino acids. V trimming: 7 bases; J trimming: 10 bases; junction bases outside the gene matches: 10. The CDR3 coding sequence is TGTGCCAGCACTCCGGGTGGGGGGGACGAGCAGTTCTTC. Encoded protein: CASTPGGGDEQFF.

The chain combines TRBV28 with TRBJ2-1; D not certain. The germline CDR1 and CDR2 sequences are MDHEN and SYDVKM. V gave up 6 bases and J gave up 3 bases, with 9 bases separating them. The CDR3 extends over 13 amino acids. CDR3 in amino acids: CASRGSDYNEQFF. CDR3 bases: TGTGCCAGCAGGGGGTCGGACTACAATGAGCAGTTCTTC.